The T cell receptor (beta chain) described here comes from a study of CD8 T cells in ankylosing spondylitis. Study outcomes and limitations: Characteristic of ankylosing spondylitis blood, it appeared, was a TCR beta motif comprising roughly 8 highly homologous variants.

The V end was cut by 5 bases, the J end by 0 bases, with 10 bases between. The length of the CDR3 is 14 residues. This clonotype was recorded at least ten times. Its antigen is unknown. TCRdb re-derived calls from the 5' RACE reads in MiXCR, one entry per CDR3 protein. The sample carries around 91,000 distinct CDR3 sequences, about 9% recorded once. Sequencing was done on a sample of blood, either unsorted or a sorted T cell fraction (not recorded which). This clonotype originated in a male donor with ankylosing spondylitis. The chain carries TRBV12-3 or TRBV12-4 and TRBJ2-5; no reliable D call. The CDR3 sequence is CASSLFKYQETQYF. The CDR3 DNA is TGTGCCAGCAGTCTCTTTAAATACCAAGAGACCCAGTACTTC.